This entry concerns a single TCR beta chain. These data come from a study of blood T cell repertoires in COVID-19. Study context: Acute and convalescent COVID-19 specimens originated in the United States, Italy and Spain. The cDNA or gDNA used as material had been derived from T cells, B-cell-depleted T cells, or PBMCs.

This CDR3 is built from 17 residues. Germline CDR1 reads SGHNT; CDR2 reads YYREEE (reference sequence). J was trimmed by 0 bases and V by 2 bases; bases with no gene match: 6. Original data processing: Scientists estimated how many nucleated cells there were by amplifying reference gene primers. Sequenced by immunoSEQ multiplex PCR; TCRdb stores in-frame clones only, minus some. Clone size and the V and J calls come from that table; the DNA yielded D and trimming. This table holds about 180,000 clones, 75% to 90% found once. The specimen was peripheral blood. The chain is built from TRBV5-4 and TRBJ2-7, with 12 bases that match TRBD2. The source of this sequence is a human donor with active or convalescent COVID-19. The donor label of this sample is uncertain. CDR3 amino acids: CASSLGLAGYLSYEQYF. The CDR3 nucleotides read TGTGCCAGCAGCTTAGGACTAGCGGGGTACCTCTCCTACGAGCAGTACTTC.